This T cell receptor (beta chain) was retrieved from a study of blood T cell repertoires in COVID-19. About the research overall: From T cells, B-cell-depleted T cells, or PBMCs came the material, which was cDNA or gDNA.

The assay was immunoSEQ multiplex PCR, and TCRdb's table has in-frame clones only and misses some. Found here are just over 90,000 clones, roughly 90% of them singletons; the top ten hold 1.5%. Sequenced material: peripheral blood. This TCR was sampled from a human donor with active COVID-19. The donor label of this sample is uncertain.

The CDR3 sequence: CASSLMAGGNSPLHF. CDR3 bases: TGTGCCAGCAGCTTAATGGCAGGGGGTAATTCACCCCTCCACTTT. This chain joins TRBV7-6 and TRBJ1-6; TRBD1 matches 7 bases. The CDR3 is made up of 15 amino acids. Looked up from germline, CDR1 is SGHVS and CDR2 is FNYEAQ. The V segment lost 2 bases and the J segment 6 bases; nucleotides outside the gene matches: 4.